One sample yielded the 30 T cell receptor beta chains listed below, sequenced in a study of blood T cell repertoires in COVID-19. Clones were read by immunoSEQ multiplex PCR, and TCRdb kept only the in-frame ones, dropping some. This table holds 90,000 to 150,000 clones, 75% to 80% found once. Sequenced sample: peripheral blood. These TCRs come from a human donor in a cohort sampled during active COVID-19.

The chain joins TRBV5-8 to TRBJ1-3, with D perhaps TRBD1 (5 bases). The V and J ends lost 0 bases and 5 bases respectively, with 15 bases between them. Looked up from germline, CDR1 is SGHTS and CDR2 is YDEGEE. The CDR3 has 16 amino acids. This CDR3 is CASSLGSQGRRNTIYF. Written as DNA, the CDR3 is TGTGCCAGCAGCTTGGGGAGTCAGGGAAGGAGAAACACCATATATTTT. The full variable domain, with the rest looked up from reference TRBV5-8 and TRBJ1-3, is EAGVTQSPTHLIKTRGQQATLRCSPISGHTSVYWYQQALGLGLQFLLWYDEGEERNRGNFPPRFSGRQFPNYSSELNVNALELEDSALYLCASSLGSQGRRNTIYFGEGSWLTVV.

V is TRBV18 and J is TRBJ1-1, with TRBD1 matching over 7 bases. The CDR3 spans 16 residues. The trim removed 4 bases at V and 1 base at J, leaving 9 bases unmatched. Germline V gives CDR1 KGHSH, CDR2 LQKENI. The CDR3 region has the DNA TGTGCCAGCTCACTTGACCCGACAGGGACGAACACTGAAGCTTTCTTT. This sequence encodes CASSLDPTGTNTEAFF.

The rearrangement joins TRBV2 to TRBJ2-4; tentative D call: TRBD2 (6 bases). Germline V CDR1 and CDR2: SNHLY, FYNNEI. The V and J ends lost 9 bases and 1 base respectively, with 13 bases between them. CDR3 size: 14 residues. CDR3 sequence reads: CASSFSGAKNIQYF. For the CDR3, the DNA is TGTGCCAGTTCGTTTAGCGGCGCCAAAAACATTCAGTACTTC.

This clone was seen a few times. V and J are TRBV6-4 and TRBJ2-7; D might be TRBD1 (5 bases). Per germline, CDR1 MRHNA and CDR2 SNTAGT. V shed 10 bases and J shed 4 bases, with 14 bases lying between them. There are 12 residues in the CDR3. In DNA form, the CDR3 reads TGTGCCATCCCGGGTTCAGGGTACGAGCAGTACTTC. Translating gives CAIPGSGYEQYF.

The V call is TRBV14, the J call TRBJ2-7; 9 bases are a match to TRBD1. Germline lookup yields CDR1 SGHDN and CDR2 FVKESK. J gave up 5 bases and V 1 base, and 15 bases lay outside the gene matches. The CDR3 contains 18 residues. This chain's CDR3 is CASSQVVFPGQGSHEQYF. The CDR3 nucleotides read TGTGCCAGCAGCCAAGTAGTATTTCCGGGACAGGGATCCCACGAGCAGTACTTC.

The chain employs TRBV6-6 and TRBJ2-2, with 9 bases identical to TRBD2. With V trimmed by 8 bases and J by 8 bases, 24 bases remained unmatched. Germline-derived CDR1 and CDR2 are MNHNY and SVGAGI (reference sequence). CDR3 length: 19 residues. CDR3 coding DNA: TGTGCCAGCGGGCGATCTGATCCCGCGGGAGGGCTTCCGGGGGGGGAGCTGTTTTTT. Protein product: CASGRSDPAGGLPGGELFF.

This clone was detected once. The sample has other DNA sequences that encode this CDR3 too. The V gene is TRBV4-1, the J gene TRBJ1-1; no reliable D call. CDR3 length equals 12 residues. Germline values: CDR1 MGHRA, CDR2 YSYEKL. The germline V and J ends were trimmed by 3 bases and 5 bases, with 7 bases remaining between them. The DNA of the CDR3 is TGCGCCAGCAGCCAGGCGGGGACTGAAGCTTTCTTT. This gives the protein CASSQAGTEAFF.

The sample holds a few counts of this clone. This chain connects TRBV14 to TRBJ2-3; tentatively, D is TRBD2 (7 bases). Trimming removed 2 bases from V and 2 bases from J, with 11 bases in between. This CDR3 is built from 15 residues. In germline, CDR1 is SGHDN, CDR2 FVKESK. The CDR3 DNA reads TGTGCCAGCAGCCAACAGGCGGGGGCCACAGATACGCAGTATTTT. Amino acid sequence: CASSQQAGATDTQYF.

As regards this clone: At one boundary the junction diverges from the germline segment, which might be a read error. The rearrangement links TRBV7-6 to TRBJ2-2, with 8 bases lining up with TRBD1. Germline CDR1 is SGHVS and CDR2 is FNYEAQ. The CDR3 has 15 residues. The CDR3 reads CASRFGQGNTGELFF. The CDR3 DNA reads TGTGCCAGCCGCTTTGGACAGGGGAACACCGGGGAGCTGTTTTTT.

This chain connects TRBV2 to TRBJ1-2; 9 bases are shared with TRBD1. CDR1 and CDR2 from the germline V gene are SNHLY and FYNNEI. CDR3 size: 15 residues. The trim removed 2 bases at V and 4 bases at J, leaving 5 bases unmatched. CDR3 in DNA: TGTGCCAGCAGTGAACCCCAACAGGGGGCCTATGGCTACACCTTC. Protein: CASSEPQQGAYGYTF.

This sequence joins TRBV18 and TRBJ1-5, with D perhaps TRBD1 (5 bases). CDR3 size: 13 residues. Germline V gene sequence: CDR1 KGHSH, CDR2 LQKENI. With 3 bases removed from V and 4 bases from J, the gap between germline ends came to 7 bases. CDR3 bases: TGTGCCAGCTCACCGGGGGGAAATCAGCCCCAGCATTTT. Translating gives CASSPGGNQPQHF.

The chain recombines TRBV9 with TRBJ2-5, with D tentatively TRBD2 (6 bases). Germline V lookup: CDR1 SGDLS, CDR2 YYNGEE. Trimming shortened V by 0 bases and J by 5 bases, and 14 bases separated the two germline ends. CDR3 length equals 15 residues. The CDR3 loop reads CASSVAAGYSETQYF. The CDR3 DNA reads as TGTGCCAGCAGCGTAGCGGCGGGGTATTCGGAGACCCAGTACTTC.

The chain links TRBV7-6 to TRBJ1-6; possibly TRBD1 for D (5 bases). V was clipped by 5 bases and J by 7 bases, with 15 bases between them. The CDR3 extends over 15 amino acids. Germline-derived CDR1 and CDR2 are SGHVS and FNYEAQ. CDR3 nucleotides: TGTGCCAGCAGCCCCATCGACAGACAAAATTCACCCCTCCACTTT. Its translation is CASSPIDRQNSPLHF.

The chain uses TRBV7-8 and TRBJ1-1; D ambiguous. The V gene's germline CDR1 is SGHVS and CDR2 FQNEAQ. This CDR3 has 15 residues. V was clipped by 1 base and J by 1 base, with 10 bases between them. CDR3 DNA sequence: TGTGCCAGCAGCTTAGTGAGGCAGCCGAACACTGAAGCTTTCTTT. This codes for CASSLVRQPNTEAFF.

The chain recombines TRBV7-8 with TRBJ1-2, with D possibly being TRBD1 (5 bases). The germline V gene has CDR1 SGHVS and CDR2 FQNEAQ. The V end lost 1 base, the J end lost 0 bases, and 9 bases lay between the germline ends. The CDR3 runs to 15 residues. CDR3 amino acids: CASSLEGIANYGYTF. The CDR3, as DNA: TGTGCCAGCAGCTTAGAGGGGATTGCTAACTATGGCTACACCTTC.

The chain is built from TRBV15 and TRBJ1-4, with 7 nucleotides matching TRBD1. V lost 3 bases and J lost 5; bases outside the gene matches: 6. The length of the CDR3 is 15 residues. Germline CDR1 reads LNHNV; CDR2 reads YYDKDF (reference sequence). CDR3 sequence reads: CATSRHRDSNEKLFF. The CDR3 bases are TGTGCCACCAGCAGGCACCGGGACAGCAATGAAAAACTGTTTTTT. The full variable domain, its missing parts supplied by reference TRBV15 and TRBJ1-4, is DAMVIQNPRYQVTQFGKPVTLSCSQTLNHNVMYWYQQKSSQAPKLLFHYYDKDFNNEADTPDNFQSRRPNTSFCFLDIRSPGLGDTAMYLCATSRHRDSNEKLFFGSGTQLSVL.

This clone was detected only a few times. The V gene is TRBV29-1, the J gene TRBJ2-7; 8 bases are shared with TRBD1. Trimming took 6 bases from V and 5 from J; bases not matched to a gene: 6. In germline, CDR1 is SQVTM, CDR2 ANQGSEA. The CDR3 runs 12 residues. CDR3 nucleotides: TGCAGCGTGACCGGACAGGGAGACGAGCAGTACTTC. It codes for CSVTGQGDEQYF.

The V and J genes are TRBV5-1 and TRBJ1-2; D unresolved. V was trimmed by 4 bases and J by 0 bases, leaving 7 bases between them. The CDR3 extends over 13 amino acids. The germline CDR1 and CDR2 sequences are SGHRS and YFSETQ. The CDR3 nucleotides are TGCGCCAGCAGCAGGGAGGCTAACTATGGCTACACCTTC. It is translated as CASSREANYGYTF.

The V gene is TRBV3-1 (or the pseudogene TRBV3-2), the J gene TRBJ2-2; TRBD1 matches 9 bases. J gave up 6 bases and V 4 bases, and 15 bases lay outside the gene matches. In germline, CDR1 is LGHDT, CDR2 YNNKEL (reference sequence). CDR3 length: 18 residues. The DNA of the CDR3 is TGTGCCAGCAGCCTAATGTGGGTTTACCGGGACAGGGCCGGGGAGCTGTTTTTT. This translates into CASSLMWVYRDRAGELFF.

The chain couples TRBV18 to TRBJ1-4; 10 nucleotides match TRBD1. V shed 4 bases, J shed 6 bases, and the junction held 2 bases outside the gene matches. CDR1 is KGHSH and CDR2 is LQKENI in the germline V gene. This CDR3 region has 14 residues. The CDR3 is CASSLGQGYEKLFF. The DNA of the CDR3 is TGTGCCAGCTCACTGGGACAGGGGTATGAAAAACTGTTTTTT. The variable domain in full, with the rest retrieved from reference TRBV18 and TRBJ1-4, is NAGVMQNPRHLVRRRGQEARLRCSPMKGHSHVYWYRQLPEEGLKFMVYLQKENIIDESGMPKERFSAEFPKEGPSILRIQQVVRGDSAAYFCASSLGQGYEKLFFGSGTQLSVL.

This sequence joins TRBV27 and TRBJ2-7, with 8 bases fitting TRBD1. The CDR3 runs to 18 residues. V was pared by 0 bases and J by 2 bases, with 12 bases of the junction left unmatched. Germline V lookup: CDR1 MNHEY, CDR2 SMNVEV (reference sequence). The CDR3 DNA reads TGTGCCAGCAGTTTATCGCGCTTAGGACAGGGTACTGCCTACGAGCAGTACTTC. Translated, it gives CASSLSRLGQGTAYEQYF.

The chain is built from TRBV7-9 and TRBJ2-7, with TRBD1 matching 9 bases. In germline, CDR1 is SEHNR, CDR2 FQNEAQ (reference sequence). There are 15 residues in the CDR3. Trimming at V came to 5 bases and at J to 2 bases, leaving 7 bases not matched to a gene. CDR3 in amino acids: CASSAPGQGTYEQYF. The CDR3 nucleotides read TGTGCCAGCAGCGCGCCGGGACAGGGAACCTACGAGCAGTACTTC.

The rearrangement joins TRBV6-5 to TRBJ2-7; 7 bases match TRBD1. Looked up from germline, CDR1 is MNHEY and CDR2 is SVGAGI. The CDR3 length is 14 residues. Trimming at V came to 5 bases and at J to 2 bases, leaving 6 bases not matched to a gene. Here the CDR3 DNA reads TGTGCCAGCAGTACTGGACAGGAACCCTACGAGCAGTACTTC. This codes for CASSTGQEPYEQYF.

J is TRBJ2-7 and V is TRBV7-9; tentatively, D is TRBD1 (6 bases). V was clipped by 5 bases and J by 3 bases, with 11 bases between them. CDR1 is SEHNR and CDR2 is FQNEAQ in the germline V gene (reference sequence). The CDR3 covers 13 residues. In nucleotides, the CDR3 is TGTGCCAGCAGCCCAGGGGAGAGCTACGAGCAGTACTTC. This codes for CASSPGESYEQYF.

This clone appeared once. This chain links TRBV6-1 with TRBJ2-7, with 8 bases aligning to TRBD1. Per germline, CDR1 MNHNS and CDR2 SASEGT. The length of the CDR3 is 18 residues. Losses at the gene ends were 1 base for V and 2 bases for J; bases not matched to a gene: 13. The CDR3 region has the DNA TGTGCCAGCAGTGAAGAGGTCGGATACCGGACAGGGACCTACGAGCAGTACTTC. Translated, it gives CASSEEVGYRTGTYEQYF.

DNA of the CDR3: TGTGCCAGCAGCCCCGGACTAGCGACAAACGAGCAGTACTTC. Translated, it gives CASSPGLATNEQYF. The chain carries TRBV6-5 and TRBJ2-7; 9 nucleotides align to TRBD2. The CDR3 covers 14 residues. V lost 6 bases to trimming and J lost 5 bases; unmatched junction nucleotides: 8. The V gene's germline CDR1 is MNHEY and CDR2 SVGAGI.

This rearrangement joins TRBV2 to TRBJ1-1; D is unresolved. Per the germline V gene, CDR1 is SNHLY and CDR2 is FYNNEI. The CDR3 is 14 amino acids. The ends were cut back, 7 bases at V and 3 bases at J, with 15 bases in the middle. CDR3 bases: TGTGCCAGCATGAAGGAGGTCGGGGACACTGAAGCTTTCTTT. As protein: CASMKEVGDTEAFF.

J is TRBJ1-3 and V is TRBV12-3 or TRBV12-4, with D uncertain. V was cut by 2 bases and J by 4 bases, with 6 bases left in between. The length of the CDR3 is 13 residues. CDR3 DNA: TGTGCCAGCAGTTTAAAAGAGGGAAACACCATATATTTT. Translated, it gives CASSLKEGNTIYF.

This clone has more than one count but fewer than ten. The rearrangement joins TRBV3-1 (or the pseudogene TRBV3-2) to TRBJ1-6; the D is unclear. CDR1 and CDR2 (germline): LGHDT, YNNKEL (reference sequence). This CDR3 spans 15 amino acids. Between the trimmed V and J ends, which lost 1 base and 9 bases, there was a span of 13 bases. The CDR3 loop reads CASSQVQAVGSPLHF. The CDR3 DNA reads as TGTGCCAGCAGCCAAGTTCAGGCAGTAGGTTCACCCCTCCACTTT.

A word on this clone: This sample also contains other DNA sequences that code for the same CDR3. The chain links TRBV4-1 to TRBJ2-1; 7 bases map to TRBD2. V lost 4 bases to trimming and J lost 4 bases; unmatched junction nucleotides: 4. This CDR3 comprises 14 residues. Germline loops: CDR1 MGHRA, CDR2 YSYEKL. The CDR3 spells CASSPGLDYNEQFF. The CDR3 nucleotides are TGCGCCAGCAGCCCCGGACTAGATTACAATGAGCAGTTCTTC.